The present T cell receptor beta chain was sequenced within a study of CD8 T cell repertoires and HIV-1 epitope variants. Study-wide background: Each of Twenty-five Gag and Nef epitope peptides stimulated a separate culture. 1M T cells were kept uncultured as a baseline.

Per germline, CDR1 SGHTA and CDR2 FQGNSA. The CDR3 extends over 14 amino acids. Between the trimmed V and J ends, which lost 5 bases and 5 bases, there was a span of 15 bases. Survey-depth immunoSEQ sequencing covered TCR beta CDR3 regions. TCRdb keeps only in-frame clones here, not all; method: immunoSEQ multiplex PCR. The sample shows around 5,100 clones, over 50% of them seen only once. Concerning this clone: The target antigen is unknown.

This receptor was taken from a male donor with HIV. Sample: cultured CD8+ T cells derived from PBMCs. The genes are TRBV7-2 and TRBJ2-5; D may be TRBD1 or TRBD2 (6 bases each). The DNA for the CDR3 is TGTGCCAGCAGCCCAGTGGGGGGCGGTGAGACCCAGTACTTC. Translation: CASSPVGGGETQYF.